These T cell receptor beta chains were read from a single sample in a study of PD-1 blockade in classical Hodgkin lymphoma. Produced via immunoSEQ multiplex PCR; TCRdb's table is partial and in-frame only. The data hold about 33,000 clones, with about 70% observed a single time. Sequences were derived from peripheral blood mononuclear cells (PBMCs), sampled before the fourth cycle of nivolumab. The source is a human donor with classical Hodgkin lymphoma. The CDR3 runs from the conserved cysteine through the conserved F or W. Fields, in order: D gene, J gene, V gene, clone size, CDR3 DNA, CDR3 protein. D genes are given only for firm matches. Some rows mark clone size as missing; the rest say once, few, many or name a class of expanded clone.

TRBD1 TRBJ2-7 TRBV9 NA TGTGCCAGCAGCGTAGCCGGACAGGGGGGGTACGAGCAGTACTTC CASSVAGQGGYEQYF
NA TRBJ2-3 TRBV7-3 NA TGTGCCAGCAGCGAGGGCGAGGGGGTTGGAGATACGCAGTATTTT CASSEGEGVGDTQYF
TRBD2 TRBJ2-1 TRBV7-7 NA TGTGCCAGCAGCTCCCCCGGAGCGGGGCTTACGTTGTTCTTC CASSSPGAGLTLFF
NA TRBJ2-4 TRBV7-9 NA TGTGCCAGCAGCCCCCCCGGAGGTGGTGAAAACATTCAGTACTTC CASSPPGGGENIQYF
NA TRBJ2-1 TRBV19 NA TGTGCCAGTAAGTTGGAATGGACCTACAATGAGCAGTTCTTC CASKLEWTYNEQFF
NA TRBJ1-5 TRBV4-2 NA TGTGCCAGCAGCCAAGGGGAAGGGACTGGACAGCATAATCAGCCCCAGCATTTT CASSQGEGTGQHNQPQHF
NA TRBJ2-3 TRBV15 NA TGTGCCACCAGCCCGGGAGATACGCAGTATTTT CATSPGDTQYF
NA TRBJ1-3 TRBV9 NA TGTGCCAGCAGCGATAACTTAGGAGGGGGAAACACCATATATTTT CASSDNLGGGNTIYF
TRBD2 TRBJ2-4 TRBV7-9 NA TGTGCCAGCAGCCGCTTGACTAGCTCGTCCAAAAACATTCAGTACTTC CASSRLTSSSKNIQYF
NA TRBJ1-1 TRBV7-9 once TGTGCCAGCAGCTTAAGGGAGAACACTGAAGCTTTCTTT CASSLRENTEAFF
NA TRBJ1-3 TRBV6-6 NA TGTGCCAGCAGTCCGGGGAATGTAAACACCATATATTTT CASSPGNVNTIYF
NA TRBJ2-1 TRBV5-5 once TGTGCCAGCAGCCCGGTACTCAGGGTTGCCTACAATGAGCAGTTCTTC CASSPVLRVAYNEQFF
TRBD2 TRBJ2-1 TRBV18 NA TGTGCCAGCTCACACTCTAGCGGGAGGCGGTACAATGAGCAGTTCTTC CASSHSSGRRYNEQFF
NA TRBJ1-1 TRBV21-1 NA TGTGCCAGCAGACCGGGAGCGGTGAACACTGAAGCTTTCTTT CASRPGAVNTEAFF
NA TRBJ2-2 TRBV7-6 few TGTGCCAGCAGCTTAGTCTCCAGGGGAGAGAACACCGGGGAGCTGTTTTTT CASSLVSRGENTGELFF
NA TRBJ1-5 TRBV19 NA TGTGCCAGTAGACCCGGACAGCGCAATCAGCCCCAGCATTTT CASRPGQRNQPQHF
NA TRBJ1-1 TRBV9 NA TGTGCCAGCAGCGTATACCCGGGGAACACTGAAGCTTTCTTT CASSVYPGNTEAFF
TRBD2 TRBJ2-3 TRBV9 NA TGTGCCAGCAGCCCCTGGACTAGCGGGAGGGGGACAGATACGCAGTATTTT CASSPWTSGRGTDTQYF
NA TRBJ2-7 TRBV7-9 NA TGTGCCAGCATTACAGGCCCGAGCTCCTACGAGCAGTACTTC CASITGPSSYEQYF
NA TRBJ1-6 TRBV5-6 once TGTGCCAGCAGCTTGTACGGGCCCGTTAATTCACCCCTCCACTTT CASSLYGPVNSPLHF
NA TRBJ1-5 TRBV2 NA TGTGCCAGCAGTGTATACAGGGCGGGCAATCAGCCCCAGCATTTT CASSVYRAGNQPQHF
NA TRBJ2-7 TRBV7-9 NA TGTGCCAGCAGCTTACCAATGGGACCGCTGGCAATCTACGAGCAGTACTTC CASSLPMGPLAIYEQYF
NA TRBJ1-2 TRBV6-1 NA TGTGCCAGCAGTGATACATCGGGCTATGGCTACACCTTC CASSDTSGYGYTF
TRBD2 TRBJ2-7 TRBV10-3 NA TGTGCCATCAGTGAACCCGGGAGGGGTGCGTACGAGCAGTACTTC CAISEPGRGAYEQYF
NA TRBJ1-5 TRBV7-9 NA TGTGCCAGCAGCTTAGCGGGTCGAGGACAGTTCAATCAGCCCCAGCATTTT CASSLAGRGQFNQPQHF
NA TRBJ2-3 TRBV18 NA TGTGCCAGCTCACCAAGGACAGATACGCAGTATTTT CASSPRTDTQYF
NA TRBJ1-2 TRBV4-2 NA TGTGCCAGCAGCCAAGTTACGGGGAATGGCTACACCTTC CASSQVTGNGYTF
TRBD2 TRBJ2-7 TRBV13 NA TGTGCCAGCAGCCCTTGGACTAGCGGGAGCCACGAGCAGTACTTC CASSPWTSGSHEQYF
NA TRBJ1-1 TRBV4-3 NA TGCGCCAGCAGCCCACGACAGGCGATGAACACTGAAGCTTTCTTT CASSPRQAMNTEAFF
NA TRBJ1-2 TRBV4-2 NA TGTGCCAGCAGCCAAGAGGGTGTCATAAACTATGGCTACACCTTC CASSQEGVINYGYTF
NA TRBJ2-5 TRBV7-9 NA TGTGCCAGCAGCCCATCCGGAAGGGAGACCCAGTACTTC CASSPSGRETQYF
NA TRBJ2-5 TRBV14 NA TGTGCCAGCAGCCCGGGACCTCTGTTTCAGTACTTC CASSPGPLFQYF
TRBD2 TRBJ2-5 TRBV13 NA TGTGCCAGCAGCGAGCCACTAGGACTAGCCCTCCAAGAGACCCAGTACTTC CASSEPLGLALQETQYF
NA TRBJ2-2 TRBV9 NA TGTGCCAGCAGCGTAGGTGGCGGAGGAGGCACCGGGGAGCTGTTTTTT CASSVGGGGGTGELFF
NA TRBJ2-1 TRBV27 NA TGTGCCAGCACCCCCGGCGGGTACAATGAGCAGTTCTTC CASTPGGYNEQFF
NA TRBJ1-5 TRBV16 NA TGTGCCAGCAGCCAATCGGTGAGCAATCAGCCCCAGCATTTT CASSQSVSNQPQHF
TRBD1 TRBJ1-1 TRBV9 once TGTGCCAGCAGCGGGAACAGGGGATACACTGAAGCTTTCTTT CASSGNRGYTEAFF
NA TRBJ1-2 TRBV29-1 NA TGCAGCGTTGGGTCGTATCAAGGAGACTTCGACTATGGCTACACCTTC CSVGSYQGDFDYGYTF
NA TRBJ2-3 TRBV21-1 NA TGTGCCAGCAGCAACACCGGGACAGGGGCGTCAGATACGCAGTATTTT CASSNTGTGASDTQYF
TRBD1 TRBJ1-2 TRBV5-1 NA TGCGCCAGCAGCTTCGAGGACAGGGGACGCGGCTACACCTTC CASSFEDRGRGYTF
NA TRBJ1-3 TRBV15 NA TGTGCCACCAGCAGAGTTCAGGGAGCCTCTGGAAACACCATATATTTT CATSRVQGASGNTIYF
TRBD1 TRBJ2-7 TRBV7-9 NA TGTGCCAGCAGCTTCGACAGGGACGAGCAGTACTTC CASSFDRDEQYF
NA TRBJ1-1 TRBV12-5 NA TGTGCTAGTGGGAGGAACACTGAAGCTTTCTTT CASGRNTEAFF
NA TRBJ2-7 TRBV27 NA TGTGCCAGCAGTTTATCGGCAGGGAACTCTCCCATCTCCTACGAGCAGTACTTC CASSLSAGNSPISYEQYF
NA TRBJ2-7 TRBV4-3 NA TGCGCCAGCAGCCAGGGCCCCACGCCGACAGCCCATGGGCAGTACTTC CASSQGPTPTAHGQYF
NA TRBJ1-1 TRBV27 NA TGTGCCAGCAGGGGGGCCACTGAAGCTTTCTTT CASRGATEAFF
NA TRBJ2-3 TRBV7-3 few TGTGCCAGCAGCTATGACTCCTCAGGGATAGATACGCAGTATTTT CASSYDSSGIDTQYF
NA TRBJ1-2 TRBV9 NA TGTGCCAGCAGCGTAGTGTCGGGTGGATGGGGCTACACCTTC CASSVVSGGWGYTF
NA TRBJ2-7 TRBV6-1 NA TGTGCCAGCAGTGAAAGAATTTTGTCCGGCGAGCAGTACTTC CASSERILSGEQYF
NA TRBJ2-2 TRBV2 NA TGTGCCAGCAGTGAAGACGGGGGCGGGACCGGGGAGCTGTTTTTT CASSEDGGGTGELFF
TRBD2 TRBJ2-5 TRBV14 medium-sized TGTGCCAGCAGCCAATGGACTAGCGGGAGTGGAGAGACCCAGTACTTC CASSQWTSGSGETQYF
TRBD1 TRBJ2-1 TRBV9 few TGTGCCAGCAGCGTAGGGGGGACAGGAGAGCAGTTCTTC CASSVGGTGEQFF
NA TRBJ1-2 TRBV29-1 NA TGCAGCGCGGCAGGGGACGGGCTTAACTATGGCTACACCTTC CSAAGDGLNYGYTF
TRBD1 TRBJ2-7 TRBV9 NA TGTGCCAGCAGCGCACAAGACAGGGACCAATACTACGAGCAGTACTTC CASSAQDRDQYYEQYF
NA TRBJ2-5 TRBV27 NA TGTGCCAGCAGTTCGTATGCCTTGGAAGAGACCCAGTACTTC CASSSYALEETQYF
NA TRBJ1-2 TRBV19 NA TGTGCCAGTAGTACGGGGACGGGCTATGGCTACACCTTC CASSTGTGYGYTF
NA TRBJ2-1 TRBV13 few TGTGCCAGCAGCGACATCCGGACTGGGGGACAGTTCTTC CASSDIRTGGQFF
NA TRBJ1-4 TRBV29-1 once TGCAGCGTTGAAGAATTTAAGGGCTCCTCAGAAAAACTGTTTTTT CSVEEFKGSSEKLFF
TRBD1 TRBJ2-7 TRBV5-1 NA TGCGCCAGCAGCCAGTCAACAGGGGCCTCCTACGAGCAGTACTTC CASSQSTGASYEQYF